The following is a TCR beta chain sequence with its context. Method: immunoSEQ multiplex PCR; TCRdb's copy keeps in-frame clones and lacks some. The table lists more than 300,000 clones, approximately 90% of them singletons. The study drew participants aged about 18 to 95 years from 20 to 30 US areas. The CDR3 length is 15 residues. Germline CDR1 SGHTA, CDR2 FQGNSA. V lost 5 bases and J lost 0; bases outside the gene matches: 4. The data originate from a study of blood T cell repertoires in COVID-19. The V gene is TRBV7-2, the J gene TRBJ1-3, with 7 bases identical to TRBD1. Sample: PBMCs or T cells enriched from blood (not recorded which). The TCR sequence derives from a woman aged 40 to 50 who had been exposed to COVID-19. The CDR3 spells CASSLQGGSGNTIYF. The CDR3 nucleotides read TGTGCCAGCAGCCTGCAGGGGGGCTCTGGAAACACCATATATTTT. Combining the CDR3 with reference TRBV7-2 and TRBJ1-3 gives the whole variable domain GAGVSQSPSNKVTEKGKDVELRCDPISGHTALYWYRQSLGQGLEFLIYFQGNSAPDKSGLPSDRFSAERTGGSVSTLTIQRTQQEDSAVYLCASSLQGGSGNTIYFGEGSWLTVV.